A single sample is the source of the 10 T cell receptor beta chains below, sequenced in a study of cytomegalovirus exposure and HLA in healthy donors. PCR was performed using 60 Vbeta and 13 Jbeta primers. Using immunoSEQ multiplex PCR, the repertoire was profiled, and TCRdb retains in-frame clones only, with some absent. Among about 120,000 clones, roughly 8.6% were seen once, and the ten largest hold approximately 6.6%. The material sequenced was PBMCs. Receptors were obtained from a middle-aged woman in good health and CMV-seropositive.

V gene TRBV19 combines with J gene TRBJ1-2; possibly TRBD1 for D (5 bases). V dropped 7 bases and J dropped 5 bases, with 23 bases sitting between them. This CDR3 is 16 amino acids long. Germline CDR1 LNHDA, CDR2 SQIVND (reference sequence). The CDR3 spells CASTTGGGAFSYGYTF. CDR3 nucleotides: TGTGCCAGTACCACCGGGGGAGGAGCCTTTTCTTATGGCTACACCTTC.

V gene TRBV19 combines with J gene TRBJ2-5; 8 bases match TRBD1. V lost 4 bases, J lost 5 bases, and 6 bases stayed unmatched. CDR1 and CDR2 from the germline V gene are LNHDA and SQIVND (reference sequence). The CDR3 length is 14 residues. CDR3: CASSSQGAGETQYF. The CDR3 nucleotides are TGTGCCAGTAGTAGCCAGGGGGCCGGGGAGACCCAGTACTTC.

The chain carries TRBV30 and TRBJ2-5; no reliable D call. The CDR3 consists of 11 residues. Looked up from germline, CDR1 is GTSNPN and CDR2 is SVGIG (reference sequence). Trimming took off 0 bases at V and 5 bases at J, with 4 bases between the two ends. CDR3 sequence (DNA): TGTGCCTGGAGTGTACAGGAGACCCAGTACTTC. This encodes CAWSVQETQYF.

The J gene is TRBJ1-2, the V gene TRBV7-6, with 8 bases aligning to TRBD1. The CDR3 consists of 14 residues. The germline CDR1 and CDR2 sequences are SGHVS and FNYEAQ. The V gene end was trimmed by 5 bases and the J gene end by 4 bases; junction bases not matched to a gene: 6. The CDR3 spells CASSVNRGGYGYTF. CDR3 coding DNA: TGTGCCAGCAGCGTTAACAGGGGGGGCTATGGCTACACCTTC.

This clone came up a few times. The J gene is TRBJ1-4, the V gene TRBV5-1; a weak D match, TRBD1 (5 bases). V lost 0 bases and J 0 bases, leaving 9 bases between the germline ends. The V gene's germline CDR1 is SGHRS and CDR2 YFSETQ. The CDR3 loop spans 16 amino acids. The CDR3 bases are TGCGCCAGCAGCTTGGCCGGACAAGCAACTAATGAAAAACTGTTTTTT. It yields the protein CASSLAGQATNEKLFF.

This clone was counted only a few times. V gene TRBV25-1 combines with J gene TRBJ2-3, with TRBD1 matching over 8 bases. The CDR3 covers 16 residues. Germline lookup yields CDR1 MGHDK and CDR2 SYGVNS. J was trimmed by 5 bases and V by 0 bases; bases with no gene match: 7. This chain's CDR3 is CASSEYRQGAGDTQYF. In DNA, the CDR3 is TGTGCCAGCAGTGAATATCGTCAGGGGGCAGGAGATACGCAGTATTTT. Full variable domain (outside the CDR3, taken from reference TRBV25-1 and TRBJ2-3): EADIYQTPRYLVIGTGKKITLECSQTMGHDKMYWYQQDPGMELHLIHYSYGVNSTEKGDLSSESTVSRIRTEHFPLTLESARPSHTSQYLCASSEYRQGAGDTQYFGPGTRLTVL.

CDR3 residues: CASSLRGGQDYGYTF. The CDR3 DNA sequence: TGTGCCAGCAGCCTTAGGGGGGGCCAGGACTATGGCTACACCTTC. This chain joins TRBV5-5 and TRBJ1-2; the D gene is possibly TRBD1 (6 bases). The germline CDR1 and CDR2 sequences are SGHKS and YYEKEE (reference sequence). The germline V and J ends were trimmed by 4 bases and 3 bases, with 16 bases remaining between them. This CDR3 comprises 15 residues.

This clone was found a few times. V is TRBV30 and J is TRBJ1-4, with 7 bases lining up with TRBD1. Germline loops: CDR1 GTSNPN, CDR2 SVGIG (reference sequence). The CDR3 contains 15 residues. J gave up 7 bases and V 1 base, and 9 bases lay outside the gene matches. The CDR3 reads CAWSEGASSREKLFF. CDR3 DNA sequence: TGTGCCTGGAGTGAGGGGGCCTCAAGTCGTGAAAAACTGTTTTTT. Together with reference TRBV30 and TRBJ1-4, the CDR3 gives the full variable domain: SQTIHQWPATLVQPVGSPLSLECTVEGTSNPNLYWYRQAAGRGLQLLFYSVGIGQISSEVPQNLSASRPQDRQFILSSKKLLLSDSGFYLCAWSEGASSREKLFFGSGTQLSVL.

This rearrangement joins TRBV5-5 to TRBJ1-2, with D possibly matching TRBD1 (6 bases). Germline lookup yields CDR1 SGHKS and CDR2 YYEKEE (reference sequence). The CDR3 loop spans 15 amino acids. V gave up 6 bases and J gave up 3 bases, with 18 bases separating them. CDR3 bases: TGTGCCAGCACCGGAGGGGGGGGGCCTGACTATGGCTACACCTTC. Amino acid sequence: CASTGGGGPDYGYTF. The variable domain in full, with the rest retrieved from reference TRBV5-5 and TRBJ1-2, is DAGVTQSPTHLIKTRGQQVTLRCSPISGHKSVSWYQQVLGQGPQFIFQYYEKEERGRGNFPDRFSARQFPNYSSELNVNALLLGDSALYLCASTGGGGPDYGYTFGSGTRLTVV.

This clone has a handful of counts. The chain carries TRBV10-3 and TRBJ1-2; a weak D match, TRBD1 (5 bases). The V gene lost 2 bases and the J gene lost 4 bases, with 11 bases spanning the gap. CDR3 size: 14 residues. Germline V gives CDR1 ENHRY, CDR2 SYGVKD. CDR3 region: CAISEAGVRYGYTF. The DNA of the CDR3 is TGTGCCATCAGTGAGGCGGGGGTTCGCTATGGCTACACCTTC.